The entry below describes one T cell receptor (beta chain). The data derive from a study of blood T cell repertoires in COVID-19. This CDR3 region has 18 residues. The V gene's germline CDR1 is LGHNA and CDR2 YSLEER. Trimming removed 0 bases at V and 0 bases at J, with 16 bases between. Only in-frame clones appear in the TCRdb table, and some are missing; sequencing was by immunoSEQ multiplex PCR. The data hold under 200,000 clones, with roughly 90% observed a single time. The sequence derives from a woman in her 50s who had recovered from COVID-19. The rearrangement links TRBV4-3 to TRBJ2-3; D may be TRBD2 (6 bases). What was sequenced was PBMCs or T cells enriched from blood (not recorded which). CDR3 protein: CASSQDRRDRLSTDTQYF. Written as DNA, the CDR3 is TGCGCCAGCAGCCAAGATAGGAGGGACCGTCTAAGCACAGATACGCAGTATTTT.